The rows below give T cell receptor beta chains drawn from one sample of a study of human T cells and chemical hapten exposure. TCRdb reprocessed the RACE reads via MiXCR and lists one record per CDR3 protein. The sample shows 80,000 to 95,000 distinct CDR3 sequences, around 10% of them seen only once. The sample was whole blood, taken in connection with sensitization to the hapten diphenylcyclopropenone (DPC). The receptor set was obtained from a woman between 40 and 55 years old with alopecia areata. Some clones in this sample may be carry-over from other donors' samples. Each CDR3 is given with its conserved first and last residue. A D gene is named only where the DNA matches it firmly. Clone size is stated in some rows and not others, as once, few, many or a class when expanded.

abundance,d_gene,v_gene,j_gene,CDR3nt,CDR3aa
many,-,TRBV6-2/TRBV6-3,TRBJ2-2,TGTGCCAGCAGTTATGAGGGGCTGAGCACCGGGGAGCTGTTTTTT,CASSYEGLSTGELFF
few,-,TRBV15,TRBJ2-1,TGTGCCACCAAGGGGTCTCTCGGTGGAAATGAGCAGTTCTTC,CATKGSLGGNEQFF
few,-,TRBV24-1,TRBJ2-4,TGTGCCACCAGTGATTCGTCGGATCAGTGGTTC,CATSDSSDQWF
few,-,TRBV19,TRBJ2-1,TGTGCCAGTAGTTTGGGGCAGGGTTCGGATGAGCAGTTCTTC,CASSLGQGSDEQFF
few,-,TRBV20-1,TRBJ2-3,TGCAGCGGGACATCCGCGCTAAGAGGAGGCGCAGATACGCAGTATTTT,CSGTSALRGGADTQYF
many,TRBD2,TRBV6-2/TRBV6-3,TRBJ2-2,TGTGCCAGCACCGACAGACTAGCGAGGGAGCTGTTTTTT,CASTDRLARELFF
many,-,TRBV11-2,TRBJ2-7,TGTGCCAGCACCCCCGGGCAGGGTGGTCACGAGCAGTACTTC,CASTPGQGGHEQYF
few,-,TRBV20-1,TRBJ1-1,TGCAGCCCTAAGGGGCCGGACAACGGAAAGTTGGCTTTCTTT,CSPKGPDNGKLAFF
few,-,TRBV7-9,TRBJ1-1,TGTGCCAGCAGCTCACAGGGTATTTCCGCCTCCAACACTGAAGCTTTCTTT,CASSSQGISASNTEAFF
many,-,TRBV7-9,TRBJ2-1,TGTGCCAGCTCACTTCCGGGCCTTTATCCCCAGTTCTTC,CASSLPGLYPQFF
few,-,TRBV4-3,TRBJ1-5,TGCGCCAGCAGCCAAGTCTACGGTGGGAACAGAAACTATAGCAATCAGCCCCAGCATTTT,CASSQVYGGNRNYSNQPQHF
few,-,TRBV12-3/TRBV12-4,TRBJ2-7,TGTGCCAGCAGTTTAAGGGGCGGAAGCTCCTACGAGCAGTACTTC,CASSLRGGSSYEQYF
many,TRBD1,TRBV5-1,TRBJ2-1,TGCGCCAGCAGCTTATCAGGACAGGGATTCAATGAGCAGTTCTTC,CASSLSGQGFNEQFF
few,-,TRBV12-3/TRBV12-4,TRBJ2-3,TGTGCCAGCAGTTTTCAGGACCCAACCACAGATACGCAGTATTTT,CASSFQDPTTDTQYF
many,TRBD2,TRBV6-2/TRBV6-3,TRBJ2-1,TGTGCCAGCAACGGAGCGGGGGATTACAATGAGCAGTTCTTC,CASNGAGDYNEQFF
many,TRBD1,TRBV20-1,TRBJ2-2,TGCAGTGCTAGAGAACAGGGGGACGGGGAGCTGTTTTTT,CSAREQGDGELFF
many,-,TRBV19,TRBJ2-7,TGTGCCAGTAGTATCCAGGACAAAGCGAGCGAGCAGTACTTC,CASSIQDKASEQYF
-,-,TRBV10-1,TRBJ2-7,TGCGCCAGCAGTGAGGAGGAGTGGCACAACTACGAGCAGTACTTC,CASSEEEWHNYEQYF
few,-,TRBV19,TRBJ2-1,TGTGCCAGTAGTCAAGACAGCTACAATGAGCAGTTCTTC,CASSQDSYNEQFF
few,-,TRBV28,TRBJ2-4,TGTGCCAGCACTTCGGAAAACATTCAGTACTTC,CASTSENIQYF
-,-,TRBV28,TRBJ2-2,TGTGCCAGCAGTTGGAAGGAGACGAACACCGGGGAGCTGTTTTTT,CASSWKETNTGELFF
many,TRBD1,TRBV7-9,TRBJ2-7,TGTGCCAGCAGCCCCCGGGACAGGGGCTCCTACGAGCAGTACTTC,CASSPRDRGSYEQYF
many,-,TRBV4-3,TRBJ1-1,TGCGCCAGCAGCCAATCCAAGGGGGGGAGCGGGCTCGACACTGAAGCTTTCTTT,CASSQSKGGSGLDTEAFF
-,TRBD2,TRBV5-4,TRBJ2-1,TGTGCCAGCAGCTTGGATCAGCGGGGGGTGTACAATGAGCAGTTCTTC,CASSLDQRGVYNEQFF
many,-,TRBV20-1,TRBJ2-5,TGCAGGATGGGGGCGGAGGCTGGAAAAGAGACCCAGTACTTC,CRMGAEAGKETQYF
many,-,TRBV6-5,TRBJ2-1,TGTGCCAGCAGCCGCCCCGGTTGGAGCGATGAGCAGTTCTTC,CASSRPGWSDEQFF
many,-,TRBV10-3,TRBJ2-3,TGTGCCATCAGTGACCAGTCAGATACGCAGTATTTT,CAISDQSDTQYF
few,-,TRBV24-1,TRBJ2-1,TGTGCCACCAGCCACCCTGGCAATGAGCAGTTCTTC,CATSHPGNEQFF
many,TRBD1,TRBV5-4,TRBJ2-7,TGTGCCAGCAGCCCTAGGACAGGCTACGAGCAGTACTTC,CASSPRTGYEQYF
many,-,TRBV11-2,TRBJ2-3,TGTGCCAGCAACTTCCCAACAGCAGGAGATACGCAGTATTTT,CASNFPTAGDTQYF
few,-,TRBV12-3/TRBV12-4,TRBJ1-4,TGTGCCAGCAGTTTTCTTTCGGGGAGTCGGGAAAAACTGTTTTTT,CASSFLSGSREKLFF
-,-,TRBV7-6,TRBJ2-3,TGTGCCAGCAGCGAGATCATTCGGGACACTCCTTGGGGAGATACGCAGTATTTT,CASSEIIRDTPWGDTQYF
many,-,TRBV27,TRBJ1-5,TGTGATCGGACCTTCAATCAGCCCCAGCATTTT,CDRTFNQPQHF
few,TRBD1,TRBV6-5,TRBJ1-1,TGTGCCAGCAGTTACTCCGTGACAGGGGACACTGAAGCTTTCTTT,CASSYSVTGDTEAFF